This TCR beta chain is from a study of blood T cell repertoires in COVID-19. Profiling relied on immunoSEQ multiplex PCR, and the TCRdb table lists in-frame clones only, not all of them. Of over 200,000 clones in the sample, 65% to 90% were seen once. Germline lookup yields CDR1 SGHNT and CDR2 YYREEE (reference sequence). V gave up 4 bases and J gave up 0 bases; unmatched junction bases: 9. This CDR3 has 17 residues. The sample comprised peripheral blood. This TCR derives from a human donor in a cohort sampled during active COVID-19. The gene calls are TRBV5-4 and TRBJ1-2, with 10 bases that match TRBD1. CDR3 loop: CASSPTGQGLSNYGYTF. Written as DNA, the CDR3 is TGTGCCAGCAGCCCCACGGGACAGGGGCTATCTAACTATGGCTACACCTTC.